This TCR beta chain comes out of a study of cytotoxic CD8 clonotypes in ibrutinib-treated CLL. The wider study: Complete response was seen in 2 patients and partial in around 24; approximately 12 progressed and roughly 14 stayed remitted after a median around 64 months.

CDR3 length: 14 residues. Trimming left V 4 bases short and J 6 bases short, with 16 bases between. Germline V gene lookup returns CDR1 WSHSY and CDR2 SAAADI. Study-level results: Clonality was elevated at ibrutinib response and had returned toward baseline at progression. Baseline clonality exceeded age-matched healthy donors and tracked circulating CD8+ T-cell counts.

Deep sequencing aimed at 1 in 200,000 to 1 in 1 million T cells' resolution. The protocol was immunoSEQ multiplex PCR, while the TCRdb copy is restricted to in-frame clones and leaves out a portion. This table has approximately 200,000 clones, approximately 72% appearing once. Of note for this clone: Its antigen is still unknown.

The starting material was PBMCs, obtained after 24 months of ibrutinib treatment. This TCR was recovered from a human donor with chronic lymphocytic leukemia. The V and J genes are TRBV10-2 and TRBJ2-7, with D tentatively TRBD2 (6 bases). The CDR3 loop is CASSGRVGGGEQYF. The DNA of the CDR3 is TGCGCCAGCAGTGGGAGGGTTGGGGGTGGCGAGCAGTACTTC.